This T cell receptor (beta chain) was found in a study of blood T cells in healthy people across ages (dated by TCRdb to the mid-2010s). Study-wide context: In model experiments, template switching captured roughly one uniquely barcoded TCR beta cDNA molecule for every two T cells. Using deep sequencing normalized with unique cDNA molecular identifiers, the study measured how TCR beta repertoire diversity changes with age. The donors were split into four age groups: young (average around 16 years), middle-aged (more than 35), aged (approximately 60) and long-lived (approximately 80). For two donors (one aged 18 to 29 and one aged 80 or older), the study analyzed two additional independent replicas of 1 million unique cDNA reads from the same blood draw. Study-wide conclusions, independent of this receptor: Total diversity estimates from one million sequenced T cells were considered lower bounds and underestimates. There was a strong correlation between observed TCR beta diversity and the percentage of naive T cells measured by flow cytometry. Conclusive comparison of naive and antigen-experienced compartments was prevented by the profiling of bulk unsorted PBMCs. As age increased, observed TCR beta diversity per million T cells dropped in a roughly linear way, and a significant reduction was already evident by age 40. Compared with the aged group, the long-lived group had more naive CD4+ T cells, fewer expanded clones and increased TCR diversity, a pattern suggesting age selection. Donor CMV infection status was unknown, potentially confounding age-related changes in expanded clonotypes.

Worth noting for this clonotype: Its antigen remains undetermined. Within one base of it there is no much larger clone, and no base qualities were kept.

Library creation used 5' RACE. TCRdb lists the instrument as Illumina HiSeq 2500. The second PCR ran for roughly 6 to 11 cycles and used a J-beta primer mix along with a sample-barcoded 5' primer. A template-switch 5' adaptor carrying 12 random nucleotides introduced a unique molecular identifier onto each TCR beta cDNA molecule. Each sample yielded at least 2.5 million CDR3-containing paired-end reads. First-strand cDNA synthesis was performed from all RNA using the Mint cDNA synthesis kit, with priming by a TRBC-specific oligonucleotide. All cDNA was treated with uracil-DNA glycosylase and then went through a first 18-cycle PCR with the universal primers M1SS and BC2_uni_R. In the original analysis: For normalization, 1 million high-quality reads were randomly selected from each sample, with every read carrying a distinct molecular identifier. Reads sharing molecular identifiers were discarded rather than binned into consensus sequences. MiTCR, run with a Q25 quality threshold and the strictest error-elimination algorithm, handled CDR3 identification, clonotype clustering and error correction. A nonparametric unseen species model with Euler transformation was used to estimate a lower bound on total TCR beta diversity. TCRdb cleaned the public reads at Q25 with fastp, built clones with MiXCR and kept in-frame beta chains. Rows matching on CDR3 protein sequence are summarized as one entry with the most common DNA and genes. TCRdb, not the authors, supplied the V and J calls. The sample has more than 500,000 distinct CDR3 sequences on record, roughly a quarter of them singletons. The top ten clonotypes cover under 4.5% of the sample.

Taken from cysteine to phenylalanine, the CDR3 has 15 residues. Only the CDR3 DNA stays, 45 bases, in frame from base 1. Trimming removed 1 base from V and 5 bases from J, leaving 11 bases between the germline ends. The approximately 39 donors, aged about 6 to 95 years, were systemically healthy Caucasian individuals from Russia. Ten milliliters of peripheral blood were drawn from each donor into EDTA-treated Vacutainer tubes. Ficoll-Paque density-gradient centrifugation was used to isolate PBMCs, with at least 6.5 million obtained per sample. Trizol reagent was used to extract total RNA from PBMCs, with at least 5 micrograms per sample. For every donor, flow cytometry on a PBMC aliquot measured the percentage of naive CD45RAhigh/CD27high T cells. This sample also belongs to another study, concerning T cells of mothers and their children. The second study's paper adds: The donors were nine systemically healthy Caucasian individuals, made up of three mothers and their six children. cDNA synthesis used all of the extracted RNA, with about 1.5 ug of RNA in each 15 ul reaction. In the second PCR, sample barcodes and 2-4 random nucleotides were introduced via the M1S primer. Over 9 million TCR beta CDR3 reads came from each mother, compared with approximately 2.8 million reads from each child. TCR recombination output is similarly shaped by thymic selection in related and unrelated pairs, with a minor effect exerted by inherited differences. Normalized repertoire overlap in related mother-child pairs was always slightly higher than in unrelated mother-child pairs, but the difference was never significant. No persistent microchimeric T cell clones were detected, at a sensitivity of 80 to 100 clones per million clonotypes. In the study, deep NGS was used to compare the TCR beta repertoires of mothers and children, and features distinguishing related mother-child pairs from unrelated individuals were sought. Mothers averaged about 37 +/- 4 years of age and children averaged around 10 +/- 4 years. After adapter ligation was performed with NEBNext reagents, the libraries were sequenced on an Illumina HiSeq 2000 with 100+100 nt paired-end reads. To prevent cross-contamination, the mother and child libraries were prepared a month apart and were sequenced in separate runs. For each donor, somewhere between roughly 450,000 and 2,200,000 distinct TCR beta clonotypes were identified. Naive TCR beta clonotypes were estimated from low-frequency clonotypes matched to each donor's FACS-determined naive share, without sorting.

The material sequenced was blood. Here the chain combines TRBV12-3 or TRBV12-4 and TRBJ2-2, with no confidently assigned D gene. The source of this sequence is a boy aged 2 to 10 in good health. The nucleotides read TGTGCCAGCAGTTTAGTAAGCCATTTGACCGGGGAGCTGTTTTTT. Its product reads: CASSLVSHLTGELFF.